This T cell receptor (beta chain) emerged from a study of regulatory and conventional T cells in RAG deficiency. Study-level findings and limits: In Omenn syndrome, sorted "Tregs" may be peripherally activated cells. Omenn patients showed >85% Treg-Tconv overlap and shorter CDR3 lengths.

Only one count was recorded for this clone. Its specificity is not known. Method: immunoSEQ multiplex PCR; TCRdb's copy keeps in-frame clones and lacks some. The data show 45,000 or so clones, with 70% to 90% seen just once and roughly 0.51% held by the top ten. Genomic DNA came from blood conventional CD4+ T cells gated CD25-low CD127-high. V trimming: 6 bases; J trimming: 4 bases; junction bases outside the gene matches: 7. The CDR3 has 14 residues. CDR1 is SQVTM, CDR2 ANQGSEA, per germline. The sample was also linked to a second study, of regulatory T cells. That source adds: The primer mix had 52 TRBV and 13 TRBJ primers. Skewed V and J usage and few unique V-J pairs marked patient repertoires, most in Tregs.

This chain joins TRBV29-1 and TRBJ2-1, with 9 bases that match TRBD2. The source is a human donor in good health. Sequenced sample: CD4+ effector T cells sorted from blood. The CDR3 region has the DNA TGCAGCGTCCGGGCTAGCGGGGTTTACAATGAGCAGTTCTTC. It translates to CSVRASGVYNEQFF.